The rows below give T cell receptor beta chains drawn from one sample of a study of blood T cell repertoires in COVID-19. The protocol was immunoSEQ multiplex PCR, while the TCRdb copy is restricted to in-frame clones and leaves out a portion. Among some 270,000 clones listed, 70% to 85% were seen once. The sequenced sample was peripheral blood. The receptors were sampled from a human donor with COVID-19, enrolled during active disease. The donor label of this sample is uncertain. Each CDR3 is given with its conserved first and last residue. A D gene is named only where the DNA matches it firmly. Not every row has a clone size; where given, it reads once, few, many or a size class.

12	TRBV5-1	TRBJ2-3	NA	NA	TGCGCCAGCAGCGTTTCTATGGATACGCAGTATTTT	CASSVSMDTQYF
16	TRBV30	TRBJ2-3	TRBD2	NA	TGTGCCTGGAGAGCTGCTAGCGGGATTGCGACAGATACGCAGTATTTT	CAWRAASGIATDTQYF
19	TRBV23-1	TRBJ1-4	TRBD1	NA	TGCGCCAGCAGTCAATCGGGGGCGGCAGGGGGCTTGGCTAATGAAAAACTGTTTTTT	CASSQSGAAGGLANEKLFF
14	TRBV10-3	TRBJ1-1	NA	NA	TGTGCCATCAGTCCGGGGGGGGTTGCGACTGAAGCTTTCTTT	CAISPGGVATEAFF
17	TRBV18	TRBJ2-7	TRBD2	NA	TGTGCCAGCTCACCACTTCGCGGGAGCGTTAGCACCTACGAGCAGTACTTC	CASSPLRGSVSTYEQYF
15	TRBV24-1	TRBJ1-6	TRBD1	NA	TGTGCCACCAGTGAGACAGGGGGTAATAATTCACCCCTCCACTTT	CATSETGGNNSPLHF
15	TRBV28	TRBJ2-5	TRBD2	NA	TGTGCCAGCAGTTTTGGGGTAGCGGGAGTCGCGACCCAGTACTTC	CASSFGVAGVATQYF
16	TRBV18	TRBJ2-7	TRBD1	NA	TGTGCCAGCTCACTTGAACAGGGGGATGAGGGCTACGAGCAGTACTTC	CASSLEQGDEGYEQYF
14	TRBV6-1	TRBJ1-4	NA	NA	TGTGCCAGCAGTGAAGGCGGGTTAGGGGAAAAACTGTTTTTT	CASSEGGLGEKLFF
16	TRBV5-1	TRBJ2-6	TRBD1	NA	TGCGCCAGCAGCCAGGGGGTGGGTTCTGGGGCCAACGTCCTGACTTTC	CASSQGVGSGANVLTF
13	TRBV19	TRBJ1-2	NA	NA	TGTGCCAGTAGCCTACAGGTTAACTATGGCTACACCTTC	CASSLQVNYGYTF
13	TRBV19	TRBJ1-2	NA	NA	TGTGCCAGTAGTATAGCCTATAACTATGGCTACACCTTC	CASSIAYNYGYTF
17	TRBV20-1	TRBJ1-2	NA	NA	TGCAGTGCTAGTTCATCAGGGGATCCTTCCCTTAACTATGGCTACACCTTC	CSASSSGDPSLNYGYTF
13	TRBV7-9	TRBJ2-4	NA	NA	TGTGCCAGCAGCTTAGGGGGGGAGCGCATTCAGTACTTC	CASSLGGERIQYF
13	TRBV11-2	TRBJ1-1	TRBD1	NA	TGTGCCAGCAGTTCCCAGGGGGGCACTGAAGCTTTCTTT	CASSSQGGTEAFF
14	TRBV6-5	TRBJ2-7	NA	many	TGTGCCAGCAGTTACGCAGGTGACGGCTACGAGCAGTACTTC	CASSYAGDGYEQYF
13	TRBV9	TRBJ1-1	NA	NA	TGTGCCAGCAGCGTAGCAGGGCCGGCTGAAGCTTTCTTT	CASSVAGPAEAFF
15	TRBV27	TRBJ2-2	NA	few	TGTGCCAGCAGTTTCCAGACAGGGAACACCGGGGAGCTGTTTTTT	CASSFQTGNTGELFF
13	TRBV28	TRBJ1-5	NA	NA	TGTGCCAGCAGTTCGGGGATTCGGCAGCCCCAGCATTTT	CASSSGIRQPQHF
17	TRBV29-1	TRBJ2-3	TRBD2	NA	TGCAGCGCCTTAGGGACTAGCGGGAGGGCTAGCACAGATACGCAGTATTTT	CSALGTSGRASTDTQYF
17	TRBV13	TRBJ1-3	NA	NA	TGTGCCAGCAGCACCACCCCACTTAAGAGCTCTGGAAACACCATATATTTT	CASSTTPLKSSGNTIYF
15	TRBV7-7	TRBJ2-5	TRBD2	NA	TGTGCTAGCAGCTTCGAGCGGGGGTCCCAAGAGACCCAGTACTTC	CASSFERGSQETQYF
13	TRBV7-2	TRBJ1-2	NA	NA	TGTGCCAGCAGCTTAGGTGGGACTTATGGCTACACCTTC	CASSLGGTYGYTF
15	TRBV2	TRBJ2-1	TRBD1	NA	TGTGCCAGCAGTCGGGACAGCGTTACGGGTGATGAGCAGTTCTTC	CASSRDSVTGDEQFF